This T cell receptor beta chain came from a study of blood T cell repertoires in COVID-19. Study details: Samples taken during acute and convalescent COVID-19 were collected in the United States, Italy and Spain. From T cells, B-cell-depleted T cells, or PBMCs came the material, which was cDNA or gDNA.

V lost 2 bases and J 6 bases, leaving 13 bases between the germline ends. The V gene's germline CDR1 is SNHLY and CDR2 FYNNEI. CDR3 size: 14 residues. Per the authors' pipeline: Estimation of nucleated cell counts was performed using reference gene primer amplification. TCRdb's copy holds only in-frame clones and misses some; the assay was immunoSEQ multiplex PCR. Clone size and the V and J calls come from that table; the DNA yielded D and trimming. This table holds roughly 160,000 clones, 90% found once. This TCR was sampled from a man in his fifties or sixties with acute or convalescent COVID-19. The rearrangement uses TRBV2 and TRBJ1-2; a possible D gene is TRBD1 (5 bases). The sample comprised peripheral blood. The CDR3 reads CASSELRESNGYTF. As DNA, the CDR3 is TGTGCCAGCAGTGAACTCAGGGAAAGTAATGGCTACACCTTC.